These T cell receptor beta chains were read from a single sample in a study of neoadjuvant nivolumab and ipilimumab in lung cancer. Assay: immunoSEQ multiplex PCR; the TCRdb copy retains only in-frame clones and omits some. The table records roughly 9,000 clones, 77% of them present only once. The specimen comprised tumor tissue, sampled after neoadjuvant nivolumab, alone or with ipilimumab, at or shortly before surgery. All receptors derive from an adult with non-small cell lung cancer. The CDR3 runs from the conserved cysteine through the conserved F or W. Each record gives: V gene, J gene, D gene, clone size, CDR3 DNA, CDR3 protein. D genes are given only for firm matches. Rows may omit the clone size; those that give it use once, few, many or a size class.

>TRBV11-2|TRBJ2-5|TRBD2|few
TGTGCCCACCCCCCGAGCGGGGAGGGTAGGGAGACCCAGTACTTC
CAHPPSGEGRETQYF
>TRBV30|TRBJ2-7|NA|NA
TGTGCCTGGGACCCGGGGAGATACTACGAGCAGTACTTC
CAWDPGRYYEQYF
>TRBV6-6|TRBJ2-5|TRBD2|NA
TGTGCCAGCAGTTATCCCCCTAGCGGAAAAGAGACCCAGTACTTC
CASSYPPSGKETQYF
>TRBV29-1|TRBJ2-1|NA|NA
TGCAGCGTTGAAAAATTCCGGGAGTCCAACAATGAGCAGTTCTTC
CSVEKFRESNNEQFF
>TRBV7-8|TRBJ2-5|TRBD2|NA
TGTGCCAGCAGCTTATTTCTACTAGCGGGAGTGGGGGAGACCCAGTACTTC
CASSLFLLAGVGETQYF
>TRBV7-9|TRBJ1-1|NA|NA
TGTGCCAGCAGCCTCGGGTGGGGAAACACTGAAGCTTTCTTT
CASSLGWGNTEAFF
>TRBV6-5|TRBJ1-4|TRBD1|NA
TGTGCCAGCAGTCGGACAGGGGTGAATGAAAAACTGTTTTTT
CASSRTGVNEKLFF
>TRBV7-3|TRBJ2-7|NA|NA
TGTGCCAGCAGCCCTCAACCGGGGAGCTCCTACGAGCAGTACTTC
CASSPQPGSSYEQYF
>TRBV7-8|TRBJ1-5|NA|NA
TGTGCCAGCACCCACGATAAGGGTCAGCCCCAGCATTTT
CASTHDKGQPQHF
>TRBV27|TRBJ2-2|NA|NA
TGTGCCAGCAGTTTACAACTAATTGCCGGGGAGCTGTTTTTT
CASSLQLIAGELFF
>TRBV29-1|TRBJ2-5|NA|NA
TGCAGCTCACGGGGAAACCAAGAGACCCAGTACTTC
CSSRGNQETQYF
>TRBV6-5|TRBJ2-7|NA|NA
TGTGCCAGCAGTACACAGGAGGGCTACGAGCAGTACTTC
CASSTQEGYEQYF
>TRBV10-1|TRBJ2-3|NA|NA
TGCGCCAGCGGACAAGCGGGCACAGATACGCAGTATTTT
CASGQAGTDTQYF
>TRBV7-9|TRBJ1-3|NA|NA
TGTGCCAGCAGCCAGAGCTCTGGAAACACCATATATTTT
CASSQSSGNTIYF